The T cell receptor beta chain described here comes from a study of post-analysis software for immune sequencing data. Study overall: Relapsing-remitting, secondary progressive and progressive-relapsing multiple sclerosis were all included among the disease courses. Findings and caveats of the study: Multiple sclerosis was associated with a significant reduction in normalized Chao1 diversity relative to controls. Patients carried four or five TRBV segments more frequently than controls did, and TRBV5-6, TRBV5-1 and TRBV20-1 were among them. Co-batched samples clustered tightly together by F measure.

Prepared TCR beta cDNA libraries contained unique molecular identifiers. When roughly 0.9 to 10 million T cells were used, they gave about 550,000 cDNA molecules. TCRdb redid the calling of the PCR reads with MiXCR, one entry per CDR3 protein. The sample shows roughly 540,000 distinct CDR3 sequences, roughly 34% of them seen only once. Germline V gene lookup returns CDR1 SQVTM and CDR2 ANQGSEA. J gave up 11 bases and V 0 bases, and 10 bases lay outside the gene matches. The length of the CDR3 is 15 residues. This clonotype was counted ten times or more. Its antigen is unidentified. This chain connects TRBV29-1 to TRBJ2-1; 10 bases line up with TRBD2. This receptor was obtained from a girl under 18 with multiple sclerosis. The sample taken for sequencing was blood. The CDR3 loop is CSVEDPAGGLIKQFF. The CDR3 DNA reads TGCAGCGTTGAAGATCCAGCGGGGGGGCTTATCAAGCAGTTCTTC.